This entry lists 16 T cell receptor beta chains sequenced from one sample in a study of T cells of healthy individuals (dated by TCRdb to the late 2010s). The library relied on 5' RACE. The run used an Illumina MiSeq. TCRdb passed the public sequencing reads through fastp at Q25 and MiXCR, retaining productive beta sequences. One record per CDR3 amino acid sequence lists the most common genes and DNA. This sample gives more than 60,000 distinct CDR3 sequences in total; roughly 15% of them show up just once. The ten largest clones capture 4% to 5% of the sample. The receptor set was obtained from a human donor in good health.

This clonotype was detected a few times. The J gene is TRBJ2-1, the V gene TRBV7-2; tentative D call: TRBD1 (5 bases). Per germline, CDR1 SGHTA and CDR2 FQGNSA. V was clipped by 5 bases and J by 8 bases, with 10 bases between them. There are 12 residues in the CDR3. In DNA form, the CDR3 reads TGTGCCAGCAGCCCTCAGGGTCATGAGCAGTTCTTC. This sequence encodes CASSPQGHEQFF.

This clonotype has only a few counts. The chain employs TRBV28 and TRBJ1-2, with 10 nucleotides matching TRBD1. Germline V gene sequence: CDR1 MDHEN, CDR2 SYDVKM. The CDR3 is 13 amino acids. J lost 4 bases, V lost 6 bases, and 2 bases had no gene match. The CDR3 DNA is TGTGCCAGCAGGGGGGACAGGGGCTATGGCTACACCTTC. As protein: CASRGDRGYGYTF.

The chain combines TRBV25-1 with TRBJ2-2; weak D call: TRBD2 (6 bases). CDR1 is MGHDK and CDR2 is SYGVNS in the germline V gene. Trimming took off 3 bases at V and 4 bases at J, with 12 bases between the two ends. The CDR3 has 15 amino acids. CDR3 residues: CASSDLEAGTGELFF. The CDR3 bases are TGTGCCAGCAGTGATCTTGAAGCGGGCACCGGGGAGCTGTTTTTT.

This clonotype came up many times. The V call is TRBV2, the J call TRBJ2-6, with D unclear. The CDR3 sequence is 14 residues long. Germline V gene data show CDR1 as SNHLY and CDR2 as FYNNEI. With 5 bases removed from V and 2 bases from J, the gap between germline ends came to 7 bases. CDR3 protein: CASSPQAGANVLTF. Written as DNA, the CDR3 is TGTGCCAGCAGTCCGCAGGCTGGGGCCAACGTCCTGACTTTC.

This clonotype was picked up many times. The chain recombines TRBV15 with TRBJ1-4; D unresolved. This CDR3 contains 13 residues. Germline V CDR1 and CDR2: LNHNV, YYDKDF (reference sequence). The V end was cut by 5 bases, the J end by 1 base, with 5 bases between. CDR3 DNA sequence: TGTGCCACCAGCCGGGGAACTAATGAAAAACTGTTTTTT. It specifies CATSRGTNEKLFF.

This clonotype was observed at least ten times. The J gene is TRBJ1-1, the V gene TRBV5-1; D is ambiguous. The CDR3 totals 13 residues. The germline CDR1 and CDR2 sequences are SGHRS and YFSETQ. Trimming left V 0 bases short and J 0 bases short, with 3 bases between. CDR3 region: CASSLDLNTEAFF. The CDR3 region has the DNA TGCGCCAGCAGCTTGGACCTGAACACTGAAGCTTTCTTT.

This clonotype has just a few counts. This chain joins TRBV7-3 and TRBJ1-1; 7 positions match TRBD1. Germline CDR1 and CDR2: SGHTA and FQGTGA. With V trimmed by 3 bases and J by 4 bases, 5 bases remained unmatched. The CDR3 consists of 14 residues. In nucleotides, the CDR3 is TGTGCCAGCAGCTTGGCAGGGGGTGGCACTGAAGCTTTCTTT. Translated: CASSLAGGGTEAFF.

This chain joins TRBV4-1 and TRBJ1-2; D gene ambiguous. Germline loops: CDR1 MGHRA, CDR2 YSYEKL. This CDR3 region has 14 residues. Between the trimmed V and J ends, which lost 0 bases and 6 bases, there was a span of 11 bases. CDR3 in DNA: TGCGCCAGCAGCCAAGAAAGGGTGTTTGATGGCTACACCTTC. Protein: CASSQERVFDGYTF.

The J gene is TRBJ1-2, the V gene TRBV6-2 or TRBV6-3; possible D gene TRBD1, 6 bases. Trimming took off 4 bases at V and 6 bases at J, with 12 bases between the two ends. The length of the CDR3 is 13 residues. Germline CDR1 is MNHEY and CDR2 is SVGEGT. The CDR3, as DNA: TGTGCCAGCAGTTTTACAGGGAGGAATGGCTACACCTTC. It codes for CASSFTGRNGYTF.

This clonotype has just a few counts. This sequence joins TRBV19 and TRBJ1-5, with D unclear. Looked up from germline, CDR1 is LNHDA and CDR2 is SQIVND (reference sequence). The V end was cut by 6 bases, the J end by 5 bases, with 11 bases between. This CDR3 comprises 13 residues. The CDR3 reads CASSSWADQPQHF. DNA for the CDR3: TGTGCCAGTAGCAGTTGGGCAGATCAGCCCCAGCATTTT.

The chain couples TRBV20-1 to TRBJ2-3; perhaps TRBD1 as D (6 bases). V was clipped by 6 bases and J by 6 bases, with 13 bases between them. The CDR3 runs 12 residues. The germline gives CDR1 DFQATT, CDR2 SNEGSKA (reference sequence). The CDR3 nucleotides read TGCAGTGCGGTACAGGGATCGGATACGCAGTATTTT. It encodes CSAVQGSDTQYF.

The rearrangement uses TRBV19 and TRBJ2-1; 9 bases are a match to TRBD2. The length of the CDR3 is 16 residues. Per germline, CDR1 LNHDA and CDR2 SQIVND (reference sequence). With 5 bases clipped from V and 3 bases from J, the junction kept 8 bases outside the gene matches. DNA for the CDR3: TGTGCCAGTAGTCTTCCCCCGACTAGCGGCTACAATGAGCAGTTCTTC. This codes for CASSLPPTSGYNEQFF.

This clonotype has a single count. The rearrangement links TRBV20-1 to TRBJ2-3; the match to TRBD2 covers 10 bases. Trimming at V came to 3 bases and at J to 4 bases, leaving 10 bases not matched to a gene. This CDR3 comprises 16 residues. Germline V gene data show CDR1 as DFQATT and CDR2 as SNEGSKA (reference sequence). CDR3 bases: TGCAGTGCTAGCTTGGGAGCGGGGGGGCCCCCAGATACGCAGTATTTT. Translation: CSASLGAGGPPDTQYF.

This clonotype was recorded many times. This chain links TRBV10-3 with TRBJ2-1; unclear D gene. The CDR3 has 15 amino acids. V was shortened by 4 bases and J by 0 bases, with 10 bases between the two germline ends. The germline V gene encodes CDR1 ENHRY and CDR2 SYGVKD. The CDR3 loop reads CAISGGRSSYNEQFF. CDR3 in DNA: TGTGCCATCAGTGGTGGCCGTAGCTCCTACAATGAGCAGTTCTTC.

At least ten counts were recorded for this clonotype. J is TRBJ2-7 and V is TRBV12-3 or TRBV12-4; D is possibly TRBD1 or TRBD2 (5 bases each). The CDR3 extends over 12 amino acids. Trimming left V 5 bases short and J 9 bases short, with 14 bases between. The CDR3 here is CASSPGTGTQYF. Here the CDR3 DNA reads TGTGCCAGCAGTCCTGGGACCGGGACGCAGTACTTC.

In its sample, this clonotype was seen many times. The chain carries TRBV24-1 and TRBJ2-6, with D uncertain. CDR1 is KGHDR, CDR2 SFDVKD, per germline. Trimming cost V 9 bases and J 4 bases, with 6 bases left between them. The CDR3 runs 12 residues. The CDR3 DNA reads as TGTGCCACCTCCGCCGGGGCCAACGTCCTGACTTTC. It translates to CATSAGANVLTF.